These 5 T cell receptor beta chains share one sample of origin, sequenced in a study of cytomegalovirus exposure and HLA in healthy donors. The PCR employed 60 Vbeta primers together with 13 Jbeta primers. Assay: immunoSEQ multiplex PCR; the TCRdb copy retains only in-frame clones and omits some. The sample table sets out tens of thousands of clones. Sequenced: PBMCs. These receptors were collected from a woman between 18 and 29 years old in good health and CMV-seronegative.

The chain links TRBV11-3 to TRBJ1-2; D is uncertain. The CDR3 runs to 15 residues. Trimming stripped 4 bases from V and 8 bases from J, with 20 bases between. Germline V gives CDR1 SGHNT, CDR2 YENEEA. CDR3 sequence reads: CASSSTIEGEEGYTF. The DNA of the CDR3 is TGTGCCAGCAGCTCCACCATCGAGGGAGAGGAAGGCTACACCTTC.

The CDR3 protein is CASSTGGGEKLFF. The CDR3 bases are TGTGCCAGCAGTACAGGGGGCGGTGAAAAACTGTTTTTT. The J gene is TRBJ1-4, the V gene TRBV2; 9 bases match TRBD1. This CDR3 contains 13 residues. Germline V gene data show CDR1 as SNHLY and CDR2 as FYNNEI. V was pared by 5 bases and J by 7 bases, with 2 bases of the junction left unmatched.

A note on this clone: The junction differs from germline at one of its ends, possibly a read error. The V call is TRBV18, the J call TRBJ2-7, with D perhaps TRBD2 (6 bases). Germline-derived CDR1 and CDR2 are KGHSH and LQKENI. The CDR3 has 14 amino acids. The CDR3 nucleotides are TGTGCCAGCTCACCACTCGCGCCTACGGGGGAGCTGTACTTC. Its translation: CASSPLAPTGELYF.

The chain joins TRBV4-1 to TRBJ2-7; tentative D call: TRBD2 (6 bases). V was trimmed by 1 base and J by 6 bases, leaving 13 bases between them. CDR1 MGHRA and CDR2 YSYEKL come from the germline V gene. CDR3 size: 14 residues. As DNA, the CDR3 is TGCGCCAGCAGCCAAGGGTCCGGGGGAGGCGAGCAGTACTTC. This codes for CASSQGSGGGEQYF.

The rearrangement links TRBV9 to TRBJ1-3; no reliable D call. The CDR3 has 15 residues. The germline V and J ends were trimmed by 0 bases and 2 bases, with 9 bases remaining between them. In germline, CDR1 is SGDLS, CDR2 YYNGEE. The CDR3 is CASSVGGIPGNTIYF. The CDR3 region has the DNA TGTGCCAGCAGCGTAGGAGGGATCCCTGGAAACACCATATATTTT. The complete variable domain, with remaining parts taken from reference TRBV9 and TRBJ1-3, reads DSGVTQTPKHLITATGQRVTLRCSPRSGDLSVYWYQQSLDQGLQFLIQYYNGEERAKGNILERFSAQQFPDLHSELNLSSLELGDSALYFCASSVGGIPGNTIYFGEGSWLTVV.